These 24 T cell receptor beta chains came from one sample sequenced in a study of T cell responses to AZD1222 COVID-19 vaccine. Some clones are missing from TCRdb's copy, which holds only in-frame ones; the method was immunoSEQ multiplex PCR. The sample includes 85,000 to 100,000 clones, around 90% of them seen just once. The sequences come from peripheral blood, collected on day 0 of AZD1222 vaccination. Receptors were obtained from an adult in good health.

The V and J genes are TRBV24-1 and TRBJ1-2; D unresolved. Germline V gives CDR1 KGHDR, CDR2 SFDVKD. V was trimmed by 5 bases and J by 7 bases, leaving 7 bases between them. The length of the CDR3 is 11 residues. The CDR3 DNA sequence: TGTGCCACCAGTGGACGAGGTGGCTACACCTTC. It encodes CATSGRGGYTF.

The sample holds a few counts of this clone. The chain couples TRBV7-2 to TRBJ1-2; 8 nucleotides align to TRBD1. The V segment lost 4 bases and the J segment 7 bases; nucleotides outside the gene matches: 11. The CDR3 has 15 residues. The germline V gene encodes CDR1 SGHTA and CDR2 FQGNSA. The CDR3 here is CASSSTIQGAVGYTF. The CDR3, as DNA: TGTGCCAGCAGCTCCACAATTCAGGGGGCCGTTGGCTACACCTTC.

V and J are TRBV4-1 and TRBJ2-7, with a weak D call TRBD2 (5 bases). V was clipped by 1 base and J by 1 base, with 14 bases between them. Looked up from germline, CDR1 is MGHRA and CDR2 is YSYEKL. The CDR3 is 16 residues long. CDR3 DNA sequence: TGCGCCAGCAGCCAAGGCCCAAGCGGAGGTTCCTACGAGCAGTACTTC. Encoded protein: CASSQGPSGGSYEQYF.

This sequence joins TRBV5-1 and TRBJ2-1; 8 bases match TRBD2. This CDR3 has 15 residues. Losses at the gene ends were 2 bases for V and 4 bases for J; bases not matched to a gene: 5. Germline V gives CDR1 SGHRS, CDR2 YFSETQ. The CDR3 reads CASSFSGGPYNEQFF. DNA for the CDR3: TGCGCCAGCAGCTTTTCGGGGGGGCCTTACAATGAGCAGTTCTTC.

The genes are TRBV10-1 and TRBJ2-7; D is unclear. CDR3 size: 17 residues. The germline V and J ends were trimmed by 3 bases and 3 bases, with 21 bases remaining between them. Per the germline V gene, CDR1 is WNHNN and CDR2 is SYGVQD (reference sequence). In DNA, the CDR3 is TGCGCCAGCAGTGATGGCGTCGGCAGAGGTTTGATCTACGAGCAGTACTTC. Translated: CASSDGVGRGLIYEQYF.

The J gene is TRBJ2-3, the V gene TRBV30; TRBD2 agrees at 8 bases. The CDR3 contains 16 residues. Trimming took 0 bases from V and 1 from J; bases not matched to a gene: 6. In germline, CDR1 is GTSNPN, CDR2 SVGIG (reference sequence). The CDR3: CAWSVNRGGGTDTQYF. The DNA of the CDR3 is TGTGCCTGGAGTGTAAATCGGGGGGGAGGCACAGATACGCAGTATTTT.

This chain joins TRBV7-9 and TRBJ1-6; no definite D call. The V and J ends lost 2 bases and 5 bases respectively, with 4 bases between them. Germline-derived CDR1 and CDR2 are SEHNR and FQNEAQ (reference sequence). The CDR3 runs to 13 residues. The CDR3 nucleotides read TGTGCCAGCAGCTTATCGGATAATTCACCCCTCCACTTT. This translates into CASSLSDNSPLHF.

The rearrangement uses TRBV5-1 and TRBJ1-1; D possibly corresponds to TRBD1 (5 bases). Germline V CDR1 and CDR2: SGHRS, YFSETQ. With 4 bases removed from V and 0 bases from J, the gap between germline ends came to 10 bases. The length of the CDR3 is 14 residues. The DNA of the CDR3 is TGCGCCAGCAGCGCCCAGGGCTTGAACACTGAAGCTTTCTTT. Translating gives CASSAQGLNTEAFF.

The V call is TRBV7-3, the J call TRBJ1-2, with a possible D match to TRBD1 (5 bases). The ends were cut back, 4 bases at V and 6 bases at J, with 12 bases in the middle. CDR3 length equals 13 residues. Germline V gene data show CDR1 as SGHTA and CDR2 as FQGTGA. The CDR3 protein is CASSSTDTDGYTF. DNA of the CDR3: TGTGCCAGCAGCTCGACGGACACGGATGGCTACACCTTC.

The chain combines TRBV5-1 with TRBJ2-5, with a possible D match to TRBD1 (5 bases). V lost 4 bases and J 5 bases, leaving 15 bases between the germline ends. This CDR3 comprises 14 residues. The V gene's germline CDR1 is SGHRS and CDR2 YFSETQ. The CDR3 DNA is TGCGCCAGCAGCCCAACAGGAATCCTTGAGACCCAGTACTTC. Translation gives CASSPTGILETQYF.

V usage is TRBV11-2 and J usage is TRBJ1-1, with D possibly being TRBD1 (6 bases). Trimming took 2 bases from V and 3 from J, leaving 16 bases between them. This CDR3 has 16 residues. Per the germline V gene, CDR1 is SGHAT and CDR2 is FQNNGV. DNA of the CDR3: TGTGCCAGCAGCTTAAGGAGGGGGGCGGTTGACACTGAAGCTTTCTTT. It yields the protein CASSLRRGAVDTEAFF.

This chain connects TRBV11-3 to TRBJ1-2, with 7 bases matching TRBD1. CDR1 is SGHNT and CDR2 is YENEEA in the germline V gene. The CDR3 extends over 15 amino acids. V trimming: 5 bases; J trimming: 0 bases; junction bases outside the gene matches: 6. Written as DNA, the CDR3 is TGTGCCAGCAGCGGAAGGGACAGCTCTAACTATGGCTACACCTTC. Its protein product is CASSGRDSSNYGYTF.

The rearrangement uses TRBV7-4 and TRBJ1-2, with D unclear. The germline V gene has CDR1 SGHVT and CDR2 SQSDAQ. The V end lost 2 bases, the J end lost 5 bases, and 18 bases lay between the germline ends. The CDR3 extends over 16 amino acids. DNA of the CDR3: TGTGCCAGCAGCTTAACCCCCGGGCCCTTGATTTATGGCTACACCTTC. This translates into CASSLTPGPLIYGYTF.

This chain connects TRBV7-9 to TRBJ1-1; D is undetermined. The CDR3 length is 12 residues. Trimming left V 1 base short and J 3 bases short, with 3 bases between. CDR1 is SEHNR, CDR2 FQNEAQ, per germline (reference sequence). For the CDR3, the DNA is TGTGCCAGCAGCTTAGTCCACACTGAAGCTTTCTTT. Its protein product is CASSLVHTEAFF.

V is TRBV12-3 or TRBV12-4 and J is TRBJ2-7; no clear D. Trimming removed 5 bases at V and 6 bases at J, with 14 bases between. The CDR3 has 13 residues. Written as DNA, the CDR3 is TGTGCCAGCAGTCTAAGTACTCTGGGCGAGCAGTACTTC. This gives the protein CASSLSTLGEQYF.

The chain links TRBV24-1 to TRBJ1-5; no definite D call. CDR3 length: 17 residues. In germline, CDR1 is KGHDR, CDR2 SFDVKD. The ends were cut back, 3 bases at V and 0 bases at J, with 14 bases in the middle. CDR3 DNA sequence: TGTGCCACCAGTGATCCGGGTTGGAAGGATAGCAATCAGCCCCAGCATTTT. This encodes CATSDPGWKDSNQPQHF.

V usage is TRBV11-2 and J usage is TRBJ2-7, with D possibly matching TRBD1 (5 bases). Looked up from germline, CDR1 is SGHAT and CDR2 is FQNNGV. Trimming left V 3 bases short and J 5 bases short, with 11 bases between. The CDR3 consists of 13 residues. CDR3 protein: CASSLPGLHEQYF. CDR3 nucleotide sequence: TGTGCCAGCAGCTTGCCAGGGCTCCACGAGCAGTACTTC.

CDR3: CASQSVAGGDYEQYF. CDR3 DNA sequence: TGTGCCAGCCAGTCCGTAGCGGGAGGGGACTACGAGCAGTACTTC. This chain connects TRBV19 to TRBJ2-7, with 11 bases matching TRBD2. This CDR3 has 15 amino acids. V trimming: 9 bases; J trimming: 3 bases; junction bases outside the gene matches: 10. The germline V gene encodes CDR1 LNHDA and CDR2 SQIVND (reference sequence).

CDR3 sequence: CAISESSSGRDSTDTQYF. CDR3 bases: TGTGCCATCAGTGAGTCGTCTAGCGGGAGGGATAGCACAGATACGCAGTATTTT. The chain has TRBV10-3 and TRBJ2-3; 12 bases line up with TRBD2. Germline V gene lookup returns CDR1 ENHRY and CDR2 SYGVKD. With V trimmed by 0 bases and J by 0 bases, 4 bases remained unmatched. The CDR3 runs 18 residues.

The rearrangement uses TRBV28 and TRBJ2-5; TRBD1 matches 10 bases. V lost 5 bases to trimming and J lost 2 bases; unmatched junction nucleotides: 11. CDR1 MDHEN and CDR2 SYDVKM come from the germline V gene. CDR3 size: 17 residues. The CDR3 nucleotides read TGTGCCAGCAGTCCAGGGTGGGACAGGGGAAGACAAGAGACCCAGTACTTC. This translates into CASSPGWDRGRQETQYF.

The rearrangement uses TRBV19 and TRBJ2-3; D unclear. Germline V gene lookup returns CDR1 LNHDA and CDR2 SQIVND (reference sequence). The CDR3 extends over 18 amino acids. Trimming shortened V by 3 bases and J by 1 base, and 20 bases separated the two germline ends. CDR3: CASSIWRNGVLRTDTQYF. The CDR3 DNA reads as TGTGCCAGTAGTATCTGGCGTAACGGTGTCCTTCGCACAGATACGCAGTATTTT.

This chain links TRBV6-5 with TRBJ2-2; no definite D call. CDR1 and CDR2 from the germline V gene are MNHEY and SVGAGI. Between the trimmed V and J ends, which lost 0 bases and 4 bases, there was a span of 12 bases. The CDR3 totals 16 residues. The CDR3 region is CASSYSSLTFTGELFF. Here the CDR3 DNA reads TGTGCCAGCAGTTACTCGTCGCTGACTTTCACCGGGGAGCTGTTTTTT.

The chain couples TRBV4-1 to TRBJ1-5, with D maybe TRBD1 (6 bases). The CDR3 consists of 14 residues. Germline V gene data show CDR1 as MGHRA and CDR2 as YSYEKL. Trimming took off 4 bases at V and 10 bases at J, with 17 bases between the two ends. In nucleotides, the CDR3 is TGCGCCAGCAGCCTGGGACACCTTCAATTTCCCCAGCATTTT. Its translation: CASSLGHLQFPQHF.

V and J are TRBV6-8 and TRBJ1-4; a weak D match, TRBD1 (5 bases). The CDR3 consists of 14 residues. Germline lookup yields CDR1 MNHGY and CDR2 SAAAGT. The V and J ends lost 7 bases and 10 bases respectively, with 19 bases between them. The CDR3 sequence is CASIPPGKERKLFF. DNA for the CDR3: TGTGCCAGCATTCCTCCAGGGAAGGAAAGAAAACTGTTTTTT.